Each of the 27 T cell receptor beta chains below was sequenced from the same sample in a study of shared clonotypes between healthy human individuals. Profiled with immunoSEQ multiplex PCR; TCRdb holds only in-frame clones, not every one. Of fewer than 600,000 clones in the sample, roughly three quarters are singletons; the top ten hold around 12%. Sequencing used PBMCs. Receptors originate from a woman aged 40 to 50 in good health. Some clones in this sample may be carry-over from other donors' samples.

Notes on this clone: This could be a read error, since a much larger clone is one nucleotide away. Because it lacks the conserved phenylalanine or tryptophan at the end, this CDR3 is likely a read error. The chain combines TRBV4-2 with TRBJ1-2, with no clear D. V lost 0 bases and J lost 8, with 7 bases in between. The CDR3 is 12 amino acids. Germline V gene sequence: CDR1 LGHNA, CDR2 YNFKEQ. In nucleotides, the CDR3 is TGTGCCAGCAGCCAAGAGGGAGACGGCTACACCCTC. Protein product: CASSQEGDGYTL.

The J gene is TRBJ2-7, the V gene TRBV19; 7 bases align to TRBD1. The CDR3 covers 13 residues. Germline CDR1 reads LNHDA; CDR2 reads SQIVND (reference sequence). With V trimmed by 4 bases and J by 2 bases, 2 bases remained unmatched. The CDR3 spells CASSTDRTYEQYF. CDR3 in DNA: TGTGCCAGTAGTACGGACAGGACCTACGAGCAGTACTTC.

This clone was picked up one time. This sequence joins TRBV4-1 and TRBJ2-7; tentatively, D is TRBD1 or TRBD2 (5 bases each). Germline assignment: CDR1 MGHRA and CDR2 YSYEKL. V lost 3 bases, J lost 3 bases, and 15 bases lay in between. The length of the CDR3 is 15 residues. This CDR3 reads CASSQGRLAFYEQYF. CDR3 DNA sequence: TGCGCCAGCAGCCAGGGGCGGCTAGCCTTCTACGAGCAGTACTTC.

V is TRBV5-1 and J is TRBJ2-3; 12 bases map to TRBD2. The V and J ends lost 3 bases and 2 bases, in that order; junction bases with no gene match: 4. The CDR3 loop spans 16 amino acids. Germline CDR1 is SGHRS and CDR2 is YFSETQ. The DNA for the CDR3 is TGCGCCAGCAGCTCCCGACTAGCGGGAGTCACAGATACGCAGTATTTT. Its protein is CASSSRLAGVTDTQYF. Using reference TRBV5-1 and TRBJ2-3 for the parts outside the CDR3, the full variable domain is KAGVTQTPRYLIKTRGQQVTLSCSPISGHRSVSWYQQTPGQGLQFLFEYFSETQRNKGNFPGRFSGRQFSNSRSEMNVSTLELGDSALYLCASSSRLAGVTDTQYFGPGTRLTVL.

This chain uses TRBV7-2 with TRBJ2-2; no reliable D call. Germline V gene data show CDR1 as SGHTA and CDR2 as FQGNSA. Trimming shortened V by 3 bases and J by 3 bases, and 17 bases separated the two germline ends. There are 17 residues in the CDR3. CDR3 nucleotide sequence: TGTGCCAGCAGCTTCCAACCTAAAGACGGCGACACCGGGGAGCTGTTTTTT. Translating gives CASSFQPKDGDTGELFF. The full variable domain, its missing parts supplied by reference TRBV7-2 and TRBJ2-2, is GAGVSQSPSNKVTEKGKDVELRCDPISGHTALYWYRQSLGQGLEFLIYFQGNSAPDKSGLPSDRFSAERTGGSVSTLTIQRTQQEDSAVYLCASSFQPKDGDTGELFFGEGSRLTVL.

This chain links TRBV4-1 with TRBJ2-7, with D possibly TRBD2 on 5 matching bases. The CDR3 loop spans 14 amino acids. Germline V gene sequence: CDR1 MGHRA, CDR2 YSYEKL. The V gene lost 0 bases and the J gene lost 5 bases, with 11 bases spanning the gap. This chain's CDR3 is CASSQDQRWHEQYF. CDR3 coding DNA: TGCGCCAGCAGCCAAGATCAGCGGTGGCACGAGCAGTACTTC.

CDR3 region: CASSQPRTGGYEQYF. The CDR3 nucleotides read TGCGCCAGCAGCCAACCTCGGACAGGGGGCTACGAGCAGTACTTC. V gene TRBV4-1 combines with J gene TRBJ2-7; 10 bases line up with TRBD1. CDR1 and CDR2 from the germline V gene are MGHRA and YSYEKL. V was pared by 2 bases and J by 3 bases, with 4 bases of the junction left unmatched. This CDR3 is 15 amino acids long.

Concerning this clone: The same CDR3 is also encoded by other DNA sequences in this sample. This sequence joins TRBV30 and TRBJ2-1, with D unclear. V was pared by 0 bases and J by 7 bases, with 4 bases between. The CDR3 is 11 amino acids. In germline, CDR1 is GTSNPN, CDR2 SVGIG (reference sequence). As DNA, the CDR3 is TGTGCCTGGAGTGTGTTGAATGAGCAGTTCTTC. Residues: CAWSVLNEQFF.

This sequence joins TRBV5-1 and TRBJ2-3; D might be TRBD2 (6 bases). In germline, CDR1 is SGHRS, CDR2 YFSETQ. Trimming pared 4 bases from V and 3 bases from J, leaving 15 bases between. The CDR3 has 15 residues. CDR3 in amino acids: CASSRTTSPTDTQYF. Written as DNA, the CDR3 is TGCGCCAGCAGCAGGACTACCTCTCCTACAGATACGCAGTATTTT.

The CDR3 reads CASSIVAGSSYEQYF. The CDR3 nucleotides read TGTGCCAGTAGTATTGTAGCGGGGAGCTCCTACGAGCAGTACTTC. The chain couples TRBV19 to TRBJ2-7; 8 nucleotides line up with TRBD2. V lost 3 bases, J lost 0 bases, and 4 bases stayed unmatched. CDR3 length: 15 residues. Germline CDR1 LNHDA, CDR2 SQIVND (reference sequence). Combining the CDR3 with reference TRBV19 and TRBJ2-7 gives the whole variable domain DGGITQSPKYLFRKEGQNVTLSCEQNLNHDAMYWYRQDPGQGLRLIYYSQIVNDFQKGDIAEGYSVSREKKESFPLTVTSAQKNPTAFYLCASSIVAGSSYEQYFGPGTRLTVT.

CDR3 loop: CASSVQGIGEQFF. The CDR3 region has the DNA TGTGCCAGCAGCGTTCAGGGGATTGGTGAGCAGTTCTTC. The V gene is TRBV9, the J gene TRBJ2-1; D is perhaps TRBD1 (6 bases). With 2 bases removed from V and 9 bases from J, the gap between germline ends came to 12 bases. CDR3 length: 13 residues. The germline CDR1 and CDR2 sequences are SGDLS and YYNGEE.

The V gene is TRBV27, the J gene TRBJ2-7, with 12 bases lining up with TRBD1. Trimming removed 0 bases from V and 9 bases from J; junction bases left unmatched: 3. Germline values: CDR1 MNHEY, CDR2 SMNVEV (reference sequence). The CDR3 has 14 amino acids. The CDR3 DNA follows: TGTGCCAGCAGTTTATCAGGGACAGGGGGCGTGCAGTACTTC. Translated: CASSLSGTGGVQYF.

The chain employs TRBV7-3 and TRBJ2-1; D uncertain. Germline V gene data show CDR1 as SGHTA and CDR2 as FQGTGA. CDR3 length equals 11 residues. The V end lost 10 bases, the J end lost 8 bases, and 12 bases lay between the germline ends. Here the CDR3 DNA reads TGTGCCACCTTAAACCGGGATGAGCAGTTCTTC. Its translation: CATLNRDEQFF. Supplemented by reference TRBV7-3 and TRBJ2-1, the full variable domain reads GAGVSQTPSNKVTEKGKYVELRCDPISGHTALYWYRQSLGQGPEFLIYFQGTGAADDSGLPNDRFFAVRPEGSVSTLKIQRTERGDSAVYLCATLNRDEQFFGPGTRLTVL.

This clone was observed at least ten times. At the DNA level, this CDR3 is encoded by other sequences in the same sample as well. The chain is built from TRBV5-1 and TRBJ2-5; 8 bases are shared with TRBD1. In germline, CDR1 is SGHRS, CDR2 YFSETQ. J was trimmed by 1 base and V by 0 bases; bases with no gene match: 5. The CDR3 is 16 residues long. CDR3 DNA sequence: TGCGCCAGCAGCTTGGGGGGACAGGCGTCCCAAGAGACCCAGTACTTC. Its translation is CASSLGGQASQETQYF.

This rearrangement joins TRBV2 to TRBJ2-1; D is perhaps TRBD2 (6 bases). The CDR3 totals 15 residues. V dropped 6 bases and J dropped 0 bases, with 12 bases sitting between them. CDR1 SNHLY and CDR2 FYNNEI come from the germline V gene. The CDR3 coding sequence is TGTGCCAGCAGCCAACGGGGGAGCTCCTACAATGAGCAGTTCTTC. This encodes CASSQRGSSYNEQFF.

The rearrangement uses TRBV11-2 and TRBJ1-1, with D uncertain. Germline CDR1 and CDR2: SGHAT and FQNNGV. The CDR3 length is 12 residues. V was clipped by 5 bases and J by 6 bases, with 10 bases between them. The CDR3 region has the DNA TGTGCCAGCAGCCGGACCACACCTGAAGCTTTCTTT. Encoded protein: CASSRTTPEAFF.

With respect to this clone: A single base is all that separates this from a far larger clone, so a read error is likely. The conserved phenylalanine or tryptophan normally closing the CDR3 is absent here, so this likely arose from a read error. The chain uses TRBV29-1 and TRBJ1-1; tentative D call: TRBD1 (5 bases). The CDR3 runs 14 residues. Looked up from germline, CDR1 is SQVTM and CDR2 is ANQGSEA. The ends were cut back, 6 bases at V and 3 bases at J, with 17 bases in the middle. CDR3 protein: CSVLGWGSDTEAFS. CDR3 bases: TGCAGCGTCCTCGGGTGGGGGTCGGACACTGAAGCTTTCTCT.

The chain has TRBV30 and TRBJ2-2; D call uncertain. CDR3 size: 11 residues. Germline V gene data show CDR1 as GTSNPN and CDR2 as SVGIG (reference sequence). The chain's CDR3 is CAFGYTGELFF. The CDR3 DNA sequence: TGTGCATTCGGGTACACCGGGGAGCTGTTTTTT. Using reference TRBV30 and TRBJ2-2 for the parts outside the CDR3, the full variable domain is SQTIHQWPATLVQPVGSPLSLECTVEGTSNPNLYWYRQAAGRGLQLLFYSVGIGQISSEVPQNLSASRPQDRQFILSSKKLLLSDSGFYLCAFGYTGELFFGEGSRLTVL.

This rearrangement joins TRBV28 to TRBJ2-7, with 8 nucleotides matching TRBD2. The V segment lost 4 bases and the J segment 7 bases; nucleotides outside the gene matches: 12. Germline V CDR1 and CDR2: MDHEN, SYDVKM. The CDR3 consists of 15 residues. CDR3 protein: CASSSTAGAPREQYF. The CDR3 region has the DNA TGTGCCAGCAGTTCAACAGCGGGAGCCCCCCGGGAGCAGTACTTC.

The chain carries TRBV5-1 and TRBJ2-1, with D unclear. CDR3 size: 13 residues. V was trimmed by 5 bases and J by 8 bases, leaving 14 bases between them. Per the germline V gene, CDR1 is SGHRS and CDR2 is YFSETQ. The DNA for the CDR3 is TGCGCCAGCAGGCCCGGATCAACCGATGAGCAGTTCTTC. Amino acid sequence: CASRPGSTDEQFF.

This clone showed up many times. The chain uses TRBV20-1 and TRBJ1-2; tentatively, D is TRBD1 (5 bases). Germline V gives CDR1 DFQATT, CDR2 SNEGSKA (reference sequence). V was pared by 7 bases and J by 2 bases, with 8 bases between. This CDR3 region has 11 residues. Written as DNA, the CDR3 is TGCAGTGTGCAGGGCAACTATGGCTACACCTTC. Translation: CSVQGNYGYTF.

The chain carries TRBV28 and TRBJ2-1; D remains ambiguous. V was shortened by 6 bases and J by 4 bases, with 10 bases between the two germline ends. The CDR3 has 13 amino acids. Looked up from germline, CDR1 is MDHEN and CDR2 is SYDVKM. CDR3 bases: TGTGCCAGCAGGCCCCTCGCTTACAATGAGCAGTTCTTC. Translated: CASRPLAYNEQFF.

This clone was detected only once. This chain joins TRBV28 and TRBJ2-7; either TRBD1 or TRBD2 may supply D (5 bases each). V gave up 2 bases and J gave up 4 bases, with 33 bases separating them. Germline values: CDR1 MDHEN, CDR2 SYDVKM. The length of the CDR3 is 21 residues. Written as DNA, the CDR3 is TGTGCCAGCAGTTTAGGTTTGATGGGACCGGCTGCCCTCGTAACATATTACGAGCAGTACTTC. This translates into CASSLGLMGPAALVTYYEQYF.

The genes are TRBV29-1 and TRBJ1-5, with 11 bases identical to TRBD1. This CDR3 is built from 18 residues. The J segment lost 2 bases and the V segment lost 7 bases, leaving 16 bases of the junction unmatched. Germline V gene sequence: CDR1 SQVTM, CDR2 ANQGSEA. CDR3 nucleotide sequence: TGCAGCGCCACGTTTGTCCCGGGACAGGGGGGAGGCAATCAGCCCCAGCATTTT. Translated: CSATFVPGQGGGNQPQHF.

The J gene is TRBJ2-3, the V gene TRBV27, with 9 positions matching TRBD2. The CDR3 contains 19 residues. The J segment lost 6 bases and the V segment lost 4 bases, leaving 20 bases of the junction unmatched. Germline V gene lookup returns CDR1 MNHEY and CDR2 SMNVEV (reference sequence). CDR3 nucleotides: TGTGCCAGCAGTTCTCTGGGTGGTAGCGGGAGAGGTCGTGTCGATACGCAGTATTTT. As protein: CASSSLGGSGRGRVDTQYF.

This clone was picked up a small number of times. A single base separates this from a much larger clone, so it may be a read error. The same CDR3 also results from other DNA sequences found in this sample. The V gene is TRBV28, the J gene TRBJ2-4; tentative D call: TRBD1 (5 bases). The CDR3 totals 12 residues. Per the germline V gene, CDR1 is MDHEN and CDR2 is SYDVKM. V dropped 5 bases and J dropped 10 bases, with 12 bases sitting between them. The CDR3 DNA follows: TGTGCCAGCAGTCGACAGCTTGGGATTCAGTACTTC. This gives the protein CASSRQLGIQYF. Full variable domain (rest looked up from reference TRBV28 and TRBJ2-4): DVKVTQSSRYLVKRTGEKVFLECVQDMDHENMFWYRQDPGLGLRLIYFSYDVKMKEKGDIPEGYSVSREKKERFSLILESASTNQTSMYLCASSRQLGIQYFGAGTRLSVL.

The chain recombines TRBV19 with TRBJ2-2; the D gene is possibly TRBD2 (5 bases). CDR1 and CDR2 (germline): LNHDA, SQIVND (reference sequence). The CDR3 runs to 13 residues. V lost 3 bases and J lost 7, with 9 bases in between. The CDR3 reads CASSISDYGELFF. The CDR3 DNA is TGTGCCAGTAGTATTAGCGATTACGGGGAGCTGTTTTTT.